This TCR beta chain was obtained from a study of blood T cell repertoires in COVID-19. Across the study: PBMCs, B-cell-depleted T cells, or T cells provided the cDNA or gDNA that made up the material.

Followed longitudinally, the Seattle patients had been enrolled during active infection. Trimming at V came to 5 bases and at J to 4 bases, leaving 15 bases not matched to a gene. Looked up from germline, CDR1 is SEHNR and CDR2 is FQNEAQ (reference sequence). The CDR3 has 17 residues. Source study methods: Reference gene primer amplification in the assay estimated nucleated cell counts. Profiled with immunoSEQ multiplex PCR; TCRdb holds only in-frame clones, not every one. From that table come the V and J calls and clone size; the DNA was used to work out D and trimming. The profile shows fewer than 300,000 clones, about nine tenths of them singletons.

The V call is TRBV7-9, the J call TRBJ2-7, with 9 bases matching TRBD1. Sequencing was performed on peripheral blood. The TCR was taken from a person aged 18 to 30 with COVID-19, enrolled during active disease. CDR3 region: CASSPRTPGQGPYEQYF. CDR3 sequence (DNA): TGTGCCAGCAGCCCGCGAACACCGGGACAGGGACCTTACGAGCAGTACTTC.